Listed below are T cell receptor beta chains from one sample, sequenced in a study of T cells after posttransplantation cyclophosphamide. Libraries were prepared by immunoSEQ multiplex PCR; TCRdb keeps only in-frame clonotypes and omits some of them. This sample has 6,000 to 7,000 clones, with around 84% found just once. The sequencing here drew on PBMCs, taken after allogeneic stem cell transplant with posttransplant cyclophosphamide. The receptors derive from a female patient aged 45-60 years who received an allogeneic stem cell transplant from a related donor, was CMV-positive, and had no GVHD. The T cells may partly be graft donor cells. Both conserved end residues are part of each CDR3. Fields, in order: J gene, D gene, clone size, V gene, CDR3 protein, CDR3 DNA. The D gene is left open where the match is weak. Only part of the rows carry a size: once, few, many, or a class if the clone is expanded.

j_call: TRBJ2-1; d_call: .; clone_size: .; v_call: TRBV14; cdr3_aa: CASSQRQRGYNEQFF; cdr3_nt: TGTGCCAGCAGCCAACGTCAGAGAGGGTACAATGAGCAGTTCTTC
j_call: TRBJ2-1; d_call: .; clone_size: .; v_call: TRBV28; cdr3_aa: CASTPSRNEQFF; cdr3_nt: TGTGCCAGCACCCCTAGTAGGAATGAGCAGTTCTTC
j_call: TRBJ2-1; d_call: TRBD2; clone_size: .; v_call: TRBV5-4; cdr3_aa: CASSPPSGLSYNEQFF; cdr3_nt: TGTGCCAGCAGTCCGCCTAGCGGACTGAGTTACAATGAGCAGTTCTTC
j_call: TRBJ1-2; d_call: .; clone_size: .; v_call: TRBV28; cdr3_aa: CASSILPVDGYTF; cdr3_nt: TGTGCCAGCAGTATCCTCCCGGTGGATGGCTACACCTTC
j_call: TRBJ2-5; d_call: .; clone_size: .; v_call: TRBV18; cdr3_aa: CASSPGAGGETQYF; cdr3_nt: TGTGCCAGCTCCCCTGGGGCAGGTGGAGAGACCCAGTACTTC
j_call: TRBJ2-5; d_call: TRBD2; clone_size: once; v_call: TRBV7-2; cdr3_aa: CASSLGGRAEETQYF; cdr3_nt: TGTGCCAGCAGCTTAGGCGGGAGGGCCGAGGAGACCCAGTACTTC
j_call: TRBJ1-6; d_call: .; clone_size: once; v_call: TRBV5-4; cdr3_aa: CASSFTQGNSPLHF; cdr3_nt: TGTGCCAGCAGCTTCACGCAGGGGAATTCACCCCTCCACTTT
j_call: TRBJ2-3; d_call: TRBD2; clone_size: .; v_call: TRBV6-1; cdr3_aa: CATRTSGAQDTQYF; cdr3_nt: TGTGCCACCCGGACTAGCGGGGCGCAAGATACGCAGTATTTT
j_call: TRBJ1-6; d_call: .; clone_size: .; v_call: TRBV18; cdr3_aa: CASSPGRGGNSPLHF; cdr3_nt: TGTGCCAGCTCACCCGGGAGGGGAGGTAATTCACCCCTCCACTTT
j_call: TRBJ2-7; d_call: .; clone_size: .; v_call: TRBV28; cdr3_aa: CASSSFYEQYF; cdr3_nt: TGTGCCAGCAGTTCCTTCTACGAGCAGTACTTC
j_call: TRBJ2-1; d_call: TRBD2; clone_size: .; v_call: TRBV9; cdr3_aa: CASSPLVGLASNEQFF; cdr3_nt: TGTGCCAGCAGCCCGCTCGTGGGACTAGCGAGCAATGAGCAGTTCTTC
j_call: TRBJ2-7; d_call: TRBD1; clone_size: .; v_call: TRBV18; cdr3_aa: CASSLGQANYEQYF; cdr3_nt: TGTGCCAGCTCACTGGGACAGGCCAACTACGAGCAGTACTTC
j_call: TRBJ1-1; d_call: TRBD1; clone_size: .; v_call: TRBV5-1; cdr3_aa: CASSSLGQGATEAFF; cdr3_nt: TGCGCCAGCAGCTCACTGGGACAGGGAGCCACTGAAGCTTTCTTT
j_call: TRBJ2-5; d_call: .; clone_size: .; v_call: TRBV5-1; cdr3_aa: CASSAGQLQETQYF; cdr3_nt: TGCGCCAGCAGCGCGGGACAGCTTCAAGAGACCCAGTACTTC
j_call: TRBJ1-1; d_call: TRBD1; clone_size: .; v_call: TRBV7-9; cdr3_aa: CASTDPDRGHTEAFF; cdr3_nt: TGTGCCAGCACAGATCCGGACAGGGGGCACACTGAAGCTTTCTTT
j_call: TRBJ2-5; d_call: .; clone_size: .; v_call: TRBV5-8; cdr3_aa: CASSLGQGQETQYF; cdr3_nt: TGTGCCAGCAGCTTGGGGCAGGGACAAGAGACCCAGTACTTC
j_call: TRBJ1-4; d_call: .; clone_size: once; v_call: TRBV4-1; cdr3_aa: CASSQMRGGLEKLFF; cdr3_nt: TGCGCCAGCAGCCAAATGAGGGGGGGGCTCGAAAAACTGTTTTTT
j_call: TRBJ2-7; d_call: .; clone_size: .; v_call: TRBV5-5; cdr3_aa: CASSLPGGYEQYF; cdr3_nt: TGTGCCAGCAGCTTGCCAGGGGGGTACGAGCAGTACTTC
j_call: TRBJ2-2; d_call: .; clone_size: .; v_call: TRBV2; cdr3_aa: CASSEGVNTGELFF; cdr3_nt: TGTGCCAGCAGTGAAGGCGTAAACACCGGGGAGCTGTTTTTT
j_call: TRBJ2-2; d_call: TRBD1; clone_size: few; v_call: TRBV9; cdr3_aa: CASSVQGQGNTGELFF; cdr3_nt: TGTGCCAGCAGCGTACAGGGACAGGGGAACACCGGGGAGCTGTTTTTT
j_call: TRBJ2-1; d_call: TRBD1; clone_size: .; v_call: TRBV5-1; cdr3_aa: CASSLARGYNEQFF; cdr3_nt: TGCGCCAGCAGCTTGGCCAGGGGGTACAATGAGCAGTTCTTC
j_call: TRBJ2-7; d_call: TRBD1; clone_size: once; v_call: TRBV16; cdr3_aa: CASSRAGTGYYEQYF; cdr3_nt: TGTGCCAGCAGCCGCGCCGGGACAGGGTACTACGAGCAGTACTTC
j_call: TRBJ2-5; d_call: TRBD2; clone_size: .; v_call: TRBV6-5; cdr3_aa: CASSYSGEAGWETQYF; cdr3_nt: TGTGCCAGCAGTTATTCGGGGGAAGCGGGATGGGAGACCCAGTACTTC
j_call: TRBJ1-5; d_call: .; clone_size: .; v_call: TRBV19; cdr3_aa: CASSFGMKQPQHF; cdr3_nt: TGTGCCAGTAGCTTCGGGATGAAACAGCCCCAGCATTTT